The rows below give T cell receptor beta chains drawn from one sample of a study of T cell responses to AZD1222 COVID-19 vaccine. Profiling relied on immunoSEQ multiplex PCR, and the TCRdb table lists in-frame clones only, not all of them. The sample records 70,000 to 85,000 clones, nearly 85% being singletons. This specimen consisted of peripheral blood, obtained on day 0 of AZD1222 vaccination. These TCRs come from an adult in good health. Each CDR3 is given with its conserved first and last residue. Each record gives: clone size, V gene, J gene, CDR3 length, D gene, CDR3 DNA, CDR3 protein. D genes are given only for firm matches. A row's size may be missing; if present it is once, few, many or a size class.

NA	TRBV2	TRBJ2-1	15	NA	TGTGCCAGCAGTGACCTAACTCGCGTTAACAATGAGCAGTTCTTC	CASSDLTRVNNEQFF
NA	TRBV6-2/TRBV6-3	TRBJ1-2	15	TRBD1	TGTGCCAGCAGTTACCTGGACAGGGAAGGGAATGGCTACACCTTC	CASSYLDREGNGYTF
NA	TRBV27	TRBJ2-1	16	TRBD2	TGTGCCAGCAGCCGCGAGGGACTAGCGGCCTACAATGAGCAGTTCTTC	CASSREGLAAYNEQFF
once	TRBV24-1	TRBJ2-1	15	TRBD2	TGTGCCACCAGCGCTAGCGGGCGCTCCTACAATGAGCAGTTCTTC	CATSASGRSYNEQFF
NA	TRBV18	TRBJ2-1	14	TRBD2	TGTGCCAGCTCACCTCTAGCGGGAAACAATGAGCAGTTCTTC	CASSPLAGNNEQFF
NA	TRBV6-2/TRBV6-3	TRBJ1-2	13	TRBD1	TGTGCCAGCAGTCAGACAGGGATCTATGGCTACACCTTC	CASSQTGIYGYTF
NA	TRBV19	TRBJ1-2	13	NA	TGTGCCACCCAGAGGCCAGGGAACTATGGCTACACCTTC	CATQRPGNYGYTF
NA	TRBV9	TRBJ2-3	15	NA	TGTGCCAGCAGCGTAGAAGGCGCGGGCGCGGATACGCAGTATTTT	CASSVEGAGADTQYF
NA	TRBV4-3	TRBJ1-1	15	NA	TGCGCCAGCAGCCAAGAGTCGACGGGTGACACTGAAGCTTTCTTT	CASSQESTGDTEAFF
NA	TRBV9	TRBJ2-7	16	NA	TGTGCCAGCAGCGTAGACGGGGGCCAGAAGATGTACGAGCAGTACTTC	CASSVDGGQKMYEQYF
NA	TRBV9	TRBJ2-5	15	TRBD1	TGTGCCAGCAGCGCGCAGACAGGGGGAATAGAGACCCAGTACTTC	CASSAQTGGIETQYF
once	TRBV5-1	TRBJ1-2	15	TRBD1	TGCGCCAGCAGCTTCGCCCAGGGGGTCGACTATGGCTACACCTTC	CASSFAQGVDYGYTF
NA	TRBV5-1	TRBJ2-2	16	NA	TGCGCCAGCAGCTTCTTCTCGGGAAGAGTCACCGGGGAGCTGTTTTTT	CASSFFSGRVTGELFF
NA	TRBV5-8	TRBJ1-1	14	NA	TGTGCCAGCATTCGTGAGTTCGTGAACACTGAAGCTTTCTTT	CASIREFVNTEAFF
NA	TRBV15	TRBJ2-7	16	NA	TGTGCCACCAGCAGAGAGGGAGGGACAGGACCCTACGAGCAGTACTTC	CATSREGGTGPYEQYF
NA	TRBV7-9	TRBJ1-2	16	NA	TGTGCCAGCAGCCCTAGCCGGGAAAAGTCTAACTATGGCTACACCTTC	CASSPSREKSNYGYTF
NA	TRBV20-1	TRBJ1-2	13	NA	TGCAGTGCTAGTCTTCCAGGGACCTATGGCTACACCTTC	CSASLPGTYGYTF
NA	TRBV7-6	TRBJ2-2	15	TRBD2	TGTGCCAGCAGCTTAATGTCTAGCGGAACCGGGGAGCTGTTTTTT	CASSLMSSGTGELFF
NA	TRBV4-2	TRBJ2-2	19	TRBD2	TGTGCCAGCAGCCAAGGCAGAGGTGGGTGGGACTACCACACCGGGGAGCTGTTTTTT	CASSQGRGGWDYHTGELFF
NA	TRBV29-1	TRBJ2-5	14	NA	TGCAGCGCCGCCCCGAACGTGGACGGAACGACCCAGTACTTC	CSAAPNVDGTTQYF
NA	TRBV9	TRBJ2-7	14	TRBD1	TGTGCCAGCAGCGAGACAGGGCGGACGGGTGAGCAGTACTTC	CASSETGRTGEQYF
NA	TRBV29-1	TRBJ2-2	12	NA	TGCAGCGTTGGATGGGGAGCCGGGGAGCTGTTTTTT	CSVGWGAGELFF
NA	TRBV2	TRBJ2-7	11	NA	TGTGCCAGCGGTGGGCGTATCGAGCAGTACTTC	CASGGRIEQYF
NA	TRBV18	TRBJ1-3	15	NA	TGTGCCAGCGCCCAGGGAGATTATACAGGAAACACCATATATTTT	CASAQGDYTGNTIYF
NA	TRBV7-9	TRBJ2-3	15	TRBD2	TGTGCCAGCAGCCCCGCGGGGGAACTCGGAGATACGCAGTATTTT	CASSPAGELGDTQYF
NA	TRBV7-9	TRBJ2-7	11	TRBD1	TGTGCCAGCAGCCTTGACAGGGAACTTTACTTC	CASSLDRELYF
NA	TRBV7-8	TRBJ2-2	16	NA	TGTGCCAGCAGCTTAGACCTCGGGACTCGCCTCGGGGAGCTGTTTTTT	CASSLDLGTRLGELFF
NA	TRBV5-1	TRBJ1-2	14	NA	TGCGCCAGCAGCTTAGAAGGGTTATCGCGTGGCTACACCTTC	CASSLEGLSRGYTF
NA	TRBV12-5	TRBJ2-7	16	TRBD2	TGTGCTAGTGGTCCCGGGGGGGGACGTAGCTCCTACGAGCAGTACTTC	CASGPGGGRSSYEQYF
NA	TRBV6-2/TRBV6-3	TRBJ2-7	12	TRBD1	TGTGCCAGCAGTAGGGACAGCTACGAGCAGTACTTC	CASSRDSYEQYF
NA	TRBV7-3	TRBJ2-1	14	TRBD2	TGTGCCAGCAGCTCCGGGACTAGCGACGTTGAGCAGTTCTTC	CASSSGTSDVEQFF